These 19 T cell receptor beta chains came from one sample sequenced in a study of Graves' ophthalmopathy and Graves' hyperthyroidism. TCR beta CDR3 amplification used RNA transcripts. Investigators did first-round RT-PCR with HTBI primers, then second-round multiplex PCR. Via MiXCR, TCRdb re-called the multiplex PCR reads, giving one row per CDR3 protein. This sample yields about 550,000 distinct CDR3 sequences, of which 35% to 40% are seen a single time; over 3.5% belongs to the top ten. Sequenced material: peripheral blood or thyroid tissue (not recorded which). Receptors originate from an adult man with Graves' hyperthyroidism.

There are many counts of this clonotype. The chain recombines TRBV7-2 with TRBJ1-4; 7 bases are a match to TRBD1. The V and J ends lost 4 bases and 8 bases, in that order; junction bases with no gene match: 7. Looked up from germline, CDR1 is SGHTA and CDR2 is FQGNSA. CDR3 length equals 14 residues. The CDR3 sequence: CASSYQGVGEKLFF. The CDR3 nucleotides read TGTGCCAGCAGCTATCAGGGGGTGGGGGAAAAACTGTTTTTT.

The J gene is TRBJ2-3, the V gene TRBV29-1, with D possibly TRBD1 on 5 matching bases. Deletions cut 4 bases from V and 6 bases from J, with 14 bases between. This CDR3 has 13 amino acids. Per the germline V gene, CDR1 is SQVTM and CDR2 is ANQGSEA. The DNA for the CDR3 is TGCAGCGTTGTGGACAACTCGGCTGATACGCAGTATTTT. Translated, it gives CSVVDNSADTQYF.

V gene TRBV15 combines with J gene TRBJ2-7; D not certain. CDR3 size: 13 residues. Germline V lookup: CDR1 LNHNV, CDR2 YYDKDF (reference sequence). Deletions cut 0 bases from V and 6 bases from J, with 9 bases between. The CDR3 nucleotides read TGTGCCACCAGCAGAGAGGGGTGGGGCGAGCAGTACTTC. Protein product: CATSREGWGEQYF. The entire variable domain, with the rest obtained from reference TRBV15 and TRBJ2-7, is as follows: DAMVIQNPRYQVTQFGKPVTLSCSQTLNHNVMYWYQQKSSQAPKLLFHYYDKDFNNEADTPDNFQSRRPNTSFCFLDIRSPGLGDTAMYLCATSREGWGEQYFGPGTRLTVT.

This clonotype was counted between two and nine times. The genes are TRBV5-6 and TRBJ1-5; 9 bases line up with TRBD1. In germline, CDR1 is SGHDT, CDR2 YYEEEE. The J segment lost 3 bases and the V segment lost 5 bases, leaving 9 bases of the junction unmatched. CDR3 size: 16 residues. This chain's CDR3 is CASSFWDRVDNQPQHF. Here the CDR3 DNA reads TGTGCCAGCAGTTTCTGGGACAGGGTTGACAATCAGCCCCAGCATTTT.

This clonotype occurred many times. The rearrangement links TRBV7-8 to TRBJ1-2, with 9 bases fitting TRBD1. Trimming took 5 bases from V and 8 from J; bases not matched to a gene: 6. This CDR3 comprises 13 residues. Per germline, CDR1 SGHVS and CDR2 FQNEAQ. CDR3 sequence (DNA): TGTGCCAGCAGCATACAGGGGGCGGGGGGCTACACCTTC. Translation: CASSIQGAGGYTF.

V and J are TRBV7-9 and TRBJ1-2; D ambiguous. The CDR3 sequence is 14 residues long. V gave up 3 bases and J gave up 7 bases, with 15 bases separating them. Germline V gene lookup returns CDR1 SEHNR and CDR2 FQNEAQ (reference sequence). The CDR3 nucleotides are TGTGCCAGCAGCTTTGGCCGTTTCGGGTCTGGCTACACCTTC. Its translation: CASSFGRFGSGYTF.

This clonotype was counted many times. CDR3 DNA: TGCGCCAGCAGCCAAGCCGGGACCCCACATGGCTACACCTTC. The encoded protein is CASSQAGTPHGYTF. V gene TRBV4-1 combines with J gene TRBJ1-2; D is possibly TRBD1 (5 bases). Deletions cut 1 base from V and 6 bases from J, with 12 bases between. Germline V lookup: CDR1 MGHRA, CDR2 YSYEKL. The length of the CDR3 is 14 residues.

This clonotype came up many times. The J gene is TRBJ1-2, the V gene TRBV5-8; 11 nucleotides align to TRBD1. Germline CDR1 reads SGHTS; CDR2 reads YDEGEE. This CDR3 contains 14 residues. The J segment lost 4 bases and the V segment lost 4 bases, leaving 3 bases of the junction unmatched. In DNA, the CDR3 is TGTGCCAGCAGCCGGGACAGGGGGACCTATGGCTACACCTTC. Translation gives CASSRDRGTYGYTF.

This clonotype has just a few counts. The chain recombines TRBV7-2 with TRBJ1-5; TRBD1 aligns across 7 bases. V trimming: 8 bases; J trimming: 3 bases; junction bases outside the gene matches: 7. The CDR3 extends over 14 amino acids. The V gene's germline CDR1 is SGHTA and CDR2 FQGNSA. The CDR3 protein is CASSPGGVNQPQHF. Written as DNA, the CDR3 is TGTGCCAGCTCACCAGGGGGGGTCAATCAGCCCCAGCATTTT.

This clonotype was observed a few times. The chain recombines TRBV5-1 with TRBJ1-1; the D gene is possibly TRBD1 (6 bases). V gave up 1 base and J gave up 4 bases, with 11 bases separating them. CDR3 length: 14 residues. The germline gives CDR1 SGHRS, CDR2 YFSETQ. CDR3 coding DNA: TGCGCCAGCAGCTTGTCATCAGGGGTCACTGAAGCTTTCTTT. This codes for CASSLSSGVTEAFF.

The V call is TRBV20-1, the J call TRBJ1-5; TRBD1 matches 11 bases. The CDR3 has 14 amino acids. V dropped 0 bases and J dropped 14; count of bases not matched to a gene: 9. The germline V gene encodes CDR1 DFQATT and CDR2 SNEGSKA (reference sequence). DNA for the CDR3: TGCAGTGCTAGAGATCCGGGACAGGGGGGCCACGAGCATTTT. This encodes CSARDPGQGGHEHF.

This sequence joins TRBV6-5 and TRBJ2-5, with TRBD1 matching 7 bases. Germline-derived CDR1 and CDR2 are MNHEY and SVGAGI. The length of the CDR3 is 16 residues. Trimming took 3 bases from V and 0 from J; bases not matched to a gene: 7. The CDR3 DNA is TGTGCCAGCAGTTATGTTTCAGGGGGTTACCAAGAGACCCAGTACTTC. Translating it yields CASSYVSGGYQETQYF.

The V gene is TRBV6-5, the J gene TRBJ2-2; TRBD1 agrees at 7 bases. This CDR3 contains 15 residues. The trim removed 7 bases at V and 4 bases at J, leaving 9 bases unmatched. CDR1 is MNHEY, CDR2 SVGAGI, per germline. CDR3 sequence reads: CASIQDRWGTGELFF. CDR3 nucleotide sequence: TGTGCCAGCATTCAGGACAGGTGGGGCACCGGGGAGCTGTTTTTT.

Many counts were recorded for this clonotype. The CDR3 region is CASSTDTNTEAFF. The CDR3 DNA sequence: TGTGCCAGCAGTACTGACACGAACACTGAAGCTTTCTTT. This chain uses TRBV2 with TRBJ1-1, with D uncertain. Germline values: CDR1 SNHLY, CDR2 FYNNEI. The CDR3 contains 13 residues. Between the trimmed V and J ends, which lost 5 bases and 1 base, there was a span of 8 bases.

This clonotype was counted ten times or more. This chain joins TRBV25-1 and TRBJ2-7; no firm D call. The V and J ends lost 7 bases and 2 bases respectively, with 12 bases between them. This CDR3 has 13 amino acids. Germline V gives CDR1 MGHDK, CDR2 SYGVNS. CDR3 DNA: TGTGCCAGCACCGATCCCAGTACCTACGAGCAGTACTTC. Protein: CASTDPSTYEQYF.

This chain links TRBV29-1 with TRBJ2-5, with TRBD2 identical over 9 bases. Germline CDR1 and CDR2: SQVTM and ANQGSEA. The CDR3 has 15 amino acids. V dropped 4 bases and J dropped 5; count of bases not matched to a gene: 11. The CDR3 spells CSVGRFGGRGETQYF. DNA of the CDR3: TGCAGCGTTGGGAGGTTTGGCGGGAGGGGTGAGACCCAGTACTTC.

This clonotype has a count of ten or more. This chain connects TRBV7-9 to TRBJ1-1; possibly TRBD1 for D (5 bases). The length of the CDR3 is 16 residues. V lost 6 bases, J lost 0 bases, and 17 bases lay in between. Germline values: CDR1 SEHNR, CDR2 FQNEAQ (reference sequence). Written as DNA, the CDR3 is TGTGCCAGCAGGGTCGGACATAAAGAGGTGAACACTGAAGCTTTCTTT. Translation gives CASRVGHKEVNTEAFF.

This chain joins TRBV7-3 and TRBJ2-3; 10 nucleotides match TRBD1. The germline V gene has CDR1 SGHTA and CDR2 FQGTGA. The CDR3 is made up of 16 amino acids. V lost 4 bases and J lost 0; bases outside the gene matches: 4. The CDR3, as DNA: TGTGCCAGCAGCTCTATGGACAGGGGGAGCACAGATACGCAGTATTTT. It yields the protein CASSSMDRGSTDTQYF.

This clonotype was found many times. This chain links TRBV9 with TRBJ2-2; 14 positions match TRBD2. The V segment lost 1 base and the J segment 6 bases; nucleotides outside the gene matches: 14. This CDR3 is 20 amino acids long. Germline V gene sequence: CDR1 SGDLS, CDR2 YYNGEE. The CDR3 loop reads CASSVSRLAGGPRSPGELFF. The CDR3, as DNA: TGTGCCAGCAGCGTATCCCGACTAGCGGGGGGGCCAAGGTCACCCGGGGAGCTGTTTTTT.